Sequencing of this T cell receptor (beta chain) was carried out in a study of T cell responses to AZD1222 COVID-19 vaccine. Method: immunoSEQ multiplex PCR; TCRdb's copy keeps in-frame clones and lacks some. The repertoire holds some 150,000 clones, with 80% to 95% as singletons. Findings and limits, study-wide: Donors were chiefly white British, with a greater number of females, and clonal diversity was perhaps underestimated. Regions 160-218 and 743-854 dominated among vaccine-associated CD4 TCRs spanning spike. Elevations in Spike-specific TCR breadth and depth followed administration of two AZD1222 doses.

V was shortened by 0 bases and J by 0 bases, with 12 bases between the two germline ends. This CDR3 region has 17 residues. Details on this clone: What it binds is unknown.

Sample: peripheral blood, taken on day 0 of AZD1222 vaccination. This sequence was found in an adult in good health. The chain combines TRBV23-1 with TRBJ1-3; D gene unclear. TRBV23-1 is given ORF status, its function remaining uncertain. CDR3 sequence: CASSQSSRHNSGNTIYF. The CDR3 nucleotides read TGCGCCAGCAGTCAATCGAGTCGTCACAACTCTGGAAACACCATATATTTT.